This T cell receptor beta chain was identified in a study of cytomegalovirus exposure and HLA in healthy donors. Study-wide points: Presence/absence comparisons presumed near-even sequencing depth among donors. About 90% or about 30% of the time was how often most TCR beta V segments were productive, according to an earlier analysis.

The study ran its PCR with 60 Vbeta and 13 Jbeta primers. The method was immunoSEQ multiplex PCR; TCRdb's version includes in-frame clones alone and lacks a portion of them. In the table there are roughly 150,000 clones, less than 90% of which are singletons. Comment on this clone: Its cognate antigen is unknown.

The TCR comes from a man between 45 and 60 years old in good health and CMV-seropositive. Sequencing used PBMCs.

The CDR3 reads CASSLTQGQANEKLFF. CDR3 nucleotide sequence: TGTGCCAGCTCATTAACTCAGGGGCAGGCTAATGAAAAACTGTTTTTT. The J gene is TRBJ1-4, the V gene TRBV18, with D possibly being TRBD1 (6 bases). This CDR3 is 16 amino acids long. Between the trimmed V and J ends, which lost 5 bases and 3 bases, there was a span of 16 bases. Germline CDR1 is KGHSH and CDR2 is LQKENI.